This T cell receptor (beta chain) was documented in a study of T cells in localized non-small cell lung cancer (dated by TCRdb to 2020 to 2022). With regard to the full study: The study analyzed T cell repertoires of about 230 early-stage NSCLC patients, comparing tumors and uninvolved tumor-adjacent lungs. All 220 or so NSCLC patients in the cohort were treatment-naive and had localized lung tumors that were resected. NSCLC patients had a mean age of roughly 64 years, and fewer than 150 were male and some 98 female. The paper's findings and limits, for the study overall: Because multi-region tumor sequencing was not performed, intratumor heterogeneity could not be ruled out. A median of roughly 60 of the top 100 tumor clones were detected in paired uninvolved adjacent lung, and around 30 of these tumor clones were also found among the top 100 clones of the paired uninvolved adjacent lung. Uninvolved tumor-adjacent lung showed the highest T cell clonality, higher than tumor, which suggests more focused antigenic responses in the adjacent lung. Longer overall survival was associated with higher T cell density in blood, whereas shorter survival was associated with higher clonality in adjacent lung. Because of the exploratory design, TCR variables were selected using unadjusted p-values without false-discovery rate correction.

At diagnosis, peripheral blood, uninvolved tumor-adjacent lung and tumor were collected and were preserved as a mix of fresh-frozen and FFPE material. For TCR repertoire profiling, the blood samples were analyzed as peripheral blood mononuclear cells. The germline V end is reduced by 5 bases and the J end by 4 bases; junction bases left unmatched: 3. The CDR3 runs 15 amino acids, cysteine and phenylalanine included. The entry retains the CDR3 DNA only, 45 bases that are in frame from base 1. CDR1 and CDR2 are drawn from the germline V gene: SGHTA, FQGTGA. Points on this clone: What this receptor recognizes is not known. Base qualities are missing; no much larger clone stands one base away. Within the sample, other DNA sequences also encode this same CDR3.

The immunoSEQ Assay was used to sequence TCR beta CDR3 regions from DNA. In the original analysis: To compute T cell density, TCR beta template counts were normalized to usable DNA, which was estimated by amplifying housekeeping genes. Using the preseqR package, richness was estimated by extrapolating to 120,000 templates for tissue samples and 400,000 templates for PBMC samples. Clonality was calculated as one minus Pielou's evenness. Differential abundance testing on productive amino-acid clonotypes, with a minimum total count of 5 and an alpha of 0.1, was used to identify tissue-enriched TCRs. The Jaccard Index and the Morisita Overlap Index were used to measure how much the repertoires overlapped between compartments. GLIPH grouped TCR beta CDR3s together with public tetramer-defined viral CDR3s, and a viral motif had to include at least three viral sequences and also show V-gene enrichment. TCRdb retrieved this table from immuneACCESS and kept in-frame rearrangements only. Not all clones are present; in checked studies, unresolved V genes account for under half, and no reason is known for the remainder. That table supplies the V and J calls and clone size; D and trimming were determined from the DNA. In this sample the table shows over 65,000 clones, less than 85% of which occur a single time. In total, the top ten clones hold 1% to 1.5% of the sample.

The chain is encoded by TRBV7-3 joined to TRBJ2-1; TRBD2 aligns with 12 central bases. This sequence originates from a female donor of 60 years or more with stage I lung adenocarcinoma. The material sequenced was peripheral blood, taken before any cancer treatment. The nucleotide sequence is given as TGTGCCAGCAGCCGGACTAGCGGGGTTTACAATGAGCAGTTCTTC. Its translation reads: CASSRTSGVYNEQFF.